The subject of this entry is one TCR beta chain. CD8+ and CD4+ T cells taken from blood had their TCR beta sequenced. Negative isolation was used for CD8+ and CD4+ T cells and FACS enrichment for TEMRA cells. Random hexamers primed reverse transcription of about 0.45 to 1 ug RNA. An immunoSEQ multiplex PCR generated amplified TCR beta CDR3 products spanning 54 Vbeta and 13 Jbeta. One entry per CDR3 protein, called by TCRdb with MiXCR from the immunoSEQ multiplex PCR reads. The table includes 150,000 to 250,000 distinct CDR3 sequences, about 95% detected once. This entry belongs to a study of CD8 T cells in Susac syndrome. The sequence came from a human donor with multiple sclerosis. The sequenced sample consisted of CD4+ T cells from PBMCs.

The chain's CDR3 is CASSQTSGGGNEQFF. Written as DNA, the CDR3 is TGTGCCAGCAGCCAGACTAGCGGTGGAGGGAATGAGCAGTTCTTC. The V gene is TRBV3-1, the J gene TRBJ2-1, with 9 bases matching TRBD2. In germline, CDR1 is LGHDT, CDR2 YNNKEL (reference sequence). CDR3 length equals 15 residues. The V segment lost 3 bases and the J segment 7 bases; nucleotides outside the gene matches: 7.